This T cell receptor beta chain was sequenced for a study of spatial heterogeneity in lung cancer. This clonotype was seen repeatedly, ten times or more. The antigen is unknown. Study-level points and caveats: Tumor mutation count correlated with how many alpha and beta TCRs expanded intratumorally.

A single record per CDR3 protein comes from TCRdb applying MiXCR to the 5' RACE reads. The sample has about 9,200 distinct CDR3 sequences, 2.5% to 3.5% seen once. Time point defined: sample taken at primary tumor resection. The sequencing here drew on lung tumor tissue, taken at surgery. This receptor was obtained from a male donor with early-stage non-small cell lung cancer.

This chain's CDR3 is CASSLGRVGYGYTF. In DNA form, the CDR3 reads TGTGCCAGCAGCTTGGGCCGGGTTGGCTATGGCTACACCTTC. The genes are TRBV5-6 and TRBJ1-2; D is uncertain. The V gene lost 0 bases and the J gene lost 4 bases, with 10 bases spanning the gap. This CDR3 comprises 14 residues. CDR1 and CDR2 from the germline V gene are SGHDT and YYEEEE.